This passage covers 28 T cell receptor beta chains from one sample sequenced in a study of CD8 T cells in ankylosing spondylitis. Study-level points and caveats: Seemingly distinctive of ankylosing spondylitis blood was a TCR beta motif formed by eight highly homologous variants.

TCRdb itself ran the 5' RACE reads through MiXCR, one entry per CDR3 protein. There are about 220,000 distinct CDR3 sequences in the sample; 15% to 20% occur only once, and about 42% lies in the top ten. These receptors have no known antigen. Sequenced sample: blood, either unsorted or a sorted T cell fraction (not recorded which). These receptor sequences come from a male donor with ankylosing spondylitis.

This chain links TRBV3-1 with TRBJ2-7; maybe TRBD1 (5 bases). From germline, CDR1 is LGHDT and CDR2 YNNKEL (reference sequence). CDR3 size: 17 residues. With 1 base removed from V and 2 bases from J, the gap between germline ends came to 18 bases. CDR3 amino acids: CASSQAYGQGSTYEQYF. The CDR3 region has the DNA TGTGCCAGCAGCCAAGCGTACGGCCAGGGATCAACCTACGAGCAGTACTTC.

In this sample, this clonotype turned up a few times. V and J are TRBV20-1 and TRBJ1-1, with 8 bases identical to TRBD1. The CDR3 contains 15 residues. V trimming: 1 base; J trimming: 4 bases; junction bases outside the gene matches: 8. CDR1 is DFQATT and CDR2 is SNEGSKA in the germline V gene (reference sequence). The CDR3 here is CSARAPEDRATEAFF. CDR3 in DNA: TGCAGTGCTAGAGCACCCGAGGACAGGGCCACTGAAGCTTTCTTT.

This clonotype was recorded a few times. This chain connects TRBV13 to TRBJ2-1; no clear D. CDR1 PRHDT and CDR2 FYEKMQ come from the germline V gene (reference sequence). The CDR3 covers 11 residues. V was trimmed by 4 bases and J by 7 bases, leaving 5 bases between them. CDR3 bases: TGTGCCAGCAGCTCCTCGAATGAGCAGTTCTTC. Encoded protein: CASSSSNEQFF.

This chain connects TRBV12-3 or TRBV12-4 to TRBJ1-2, with D possibly matching TRBD1 (5 bases). This CDR3 region has 15 residues. Between the trimmed V and J ends, which lost 2 bases and 4 bases, there was a span of 14 bases. This chain's CDR3 is CASSLILGQGYGYTF. Written as DNA, the CDR3 is TGTGCCAGCAGTTTAATTCTGGGGCAGGGCTATGGCTACACCTTC.

The sample holds a few counts of this clonotype. The V gene is TRBV7-9, the J gene TRBJ2-7, with TRBD2 identical over 12 bases. Germline CDR1 and CDR2: SEHNR and FQNEAQ (reference sequence). CDR3 length: 16 residues. V trimming: 5 bases; J trimming: 0 bases; junction bases outside the gene matches: 5. CDR3 amino acids: CASSQLAGGRSYEQYF. Here the CDR3 DNA reads TGTGCCAGCAGCCAACTAGCGGGAGGACGCTCCTACGAGCAGTACTTC.

The chain combines TRBV3-1 with TRBJ2-5; D is possibly TRBD2 (6 bases). Trimming took 0 bases from V and 0 from J, leaving 14 bases between them. Germline CDR1 reads LGHDT; CDR2 reads YNNKEL (reference sequence). This CDR3 contains 17 residues. The CDR3 sequence: CASSQEGYRGYQETQYF. In DNA, the CDR3 is TGTGCCAGCAGCCAAGAAGGCTACCGGGGGTACCAAGAGACCCAGTACTTC.

The chain recombines TRBV4-3 with TRBJ1-4, with D perhaps matching TRBD1 (5 bases). Germline V lookup: CDR1 LGHNA, CDR2 YSLEER. Trimming left V 1 base short and J 3 bases short, with 9 bases between. The CDR3 totals 15 residues. CDR3 protein: CASSQGGGSNEKLFF. The CDR3 DNA is TGCGCCAGCAGCCAAGGCGGGGGTTCTAATGAAAAACTGTTTTTT.

This clonotype showed up many times. The chain joins TRBV20-1 to TRBJ2-7; possible D gene TRBD1, 6 bases. Germline CDR1 and CDR2: DFQATT and SNEGSKA (reference sequence). Trimming stripped 0 bases from V and 2 bases from J, with 23 bases between. The CDR3 extends over 18 amino acids. CDR3: CSARDRGRGEAKTYEQYF. The DNA for the CDR3 is TGCAGTGCTAGAGATCGAGGCAGGGGAGAGGCTAAAACCTACGAGCAGTACTTC.

The rearrangement uses TRBV27 and TRBJ2-5, with D perhaps assigned TRBD1 or TRBD2 (5 bases each). Deletions cut 6 bases from V and 5 bases from J, with 22 bases between. The CDR3 has 16 amino acids. From germline, CDR1 is MNHEY and CDR2 SMNVEV (reference sequence). The CDR3 reads CASSSRAPTSGETQYF. The CDR3 bases are TGTGCCAGCAGCTCCAGGGCCCCAACTAGTGGGGAGACCCAGTACTTC.

V gene TRBV7-8 combines with J gene TRBJ1-2; unclear D gene. The CDR3 is made up of 14 amino acids. V lost 4 bases and J 1 base, leaving 10 bases between the germline ends. CDR1 is SGHVS and CDR2 is FQNEAQ in the germline V gene. For the CDR3, the DNA is TGTGCCAGCAGCTCTCGGATCCTTAACTATGGCTACACCTTC. This sequence encodes CASSSRILNYGYTF.

This chain uses TRBV28 with TRBJ2-5; TRBD2 might be the D (5 bases). Trimming removed 5 bases at V and 4 bases at J, with 23 bases between. There are 17 residues in the CDR3. CDR1 is MDHEN and CDR2 is SYDVKM in the germline V gene. The CDR3 DNA reads TGTGCCAGCAGTCCCCGGCCCCTGAGAGGGTGGGTAGAGACCCAGTACTTC. As protein: CASSPRPLRGWVETQYF.

The chain has TRBV12-3 or TRBV12-4 and TRBJ2-1; D perhaps matches TRBD2 (5 bases). V lost 3 bases, J lost 7 bases, and 16 bases lay in between. The CDR3 runs 15 residues. The CDR3 nucleotides are TGTGCCAGCAGTTTCGGAGGAGTGTGGAGGAATGAGCAGTTCTTC. As protein: CASSFGGVWRNEQFF.

The chain uses TRBV6-5 and TRBJ1-1, with 7 bases fitting TRBD1. J lost 3 bases, V lost 0 bases, and 1 base had no gene match. CDR3 length equals 14 residues. Germline V gives CDR1 MNHEY, CDR2 SVGAGI. The CDR3: CASSYSDRDTEAFF. Written as DNA, the CDR3 is TGTGCCAGCAGTTACTCTGACAGGGACACTGAAGCTTTCTTT.

This clonotype was counted only a few times. The chain links TRBV2 to TRBJ2-5; D remains unclear. Between the trimmed V and J ends, which lost 0 bases and 0 bases, there was a span of 8 bases. Germline loops: CDR1 SNHLY, CDR2 FYNNEI. This CDR3 spans 15 amino acids. CDR3 nucleotide sequence: TGTGCCAGCAGTGAAGCGCCGGGCAACCAAGAGACCCAGTACTTC. Protein sequence: CASSEAPGNQETQYF. The variable domain in full, with the rest retrieved from reference TRBV2 and TRBJ2-5, is EPEVTQTPSHQVTQMGQEVILRCVPISNHLYFYWYRQILGQKVEFLVSFYNNEISEKSEIFDDQFSVERPDGSNFTLKIRSTKLEDSAMYFCASSEAPGNQETQYFGPGTRLLVL.

The rearrangement links TRBV20-1 to TRBJ2-1, with 8 nucleotides matching TRBD2. Per germline, CDR1 DFQATT and CDR2 SNEGSKA (reference sequence). V lost 2 bases to trimming and J lost 9 bases; unmatched junction nucleotides: 6. This CDR3 is 13 amino acids long. CDR3 amino acids: CSARSDGRGEQFF. CDR3 DNA sequence: TGCAGTGCTAGAAGTGACGGGAGGGGTGAGCAGTTCTTC.

This clonotype was counted only a few times. The CDR3 loop reads CASSDGQGPPDTQYF. The CDR3 DNA follows: TGTGCCAGCAGCGATGGACAGGGCCCCCCAGATACGCAGTATTTT. The V gene is TRBV2, the J gene TRBJ2-3, with 8 bases matching TRBD1. V lost 6 bases to trimming and J lost 4 bases; unmatched junction nucleotides: 9. CDR3 size: 15 residues. Germline CDR1 is SNHLY and CDR2 is FYNNEI.

The chain combines TRBV9 with TRBJ2-1; D gene unclear. CDR1 is SGDLS and CDR2 is YYNGEE in the germline V gene. Trimming removed 4 bases at V and 0 bases at J, with 14 bases between. The CDR3 is 16 amino acids. The CDR3: CASSPYGLSSYNEQFF. The CDR3 DNA reads as TGTGCCAGCAGCCCCTATGGGCTAAGCTCCTACAATGAGCAGTTCTTC.

This clonotype has more than one count but fewer than ten. The chain has TRBV27 and TRBJ2-5; no clear D. CDR3 length: 12 residues. V lost 0 bases and J 6 bases, leaving 5 bases between the germline ends. Germline V gene sequence: CDR1 MNHEY, CDR2 SMNVEV (reference sequence). CDR3 in DNA: TGTGCCAGCAGTTTATCGGGAAAGACCCAGTACTTC. Protein sequence: CASSLSGKTQYF.

The genes are TRBV20-1 and TRBJ2-1; 14 bases agree with TRBD2. The germline CDR1 and CDR2 sequences are DFQATT and SNEGSKA (reference sequence). Trimming removed 6 bases from V and 5 bases from J; junction bases left unmatched: 3. CDR3 size: 14 residues. The CDR3 protein is CSAPGLAGDNEQFF. The DNA of the CDR3 is TGCAGTGCCCCGGGACTAGCGGGGGACAATGAGCAGTTCTTC.

The V call is TRBV19, the J call TRBJ1-1; 10 nucleotides match TRBD1. Trimming at V came to 8 bases and at J to 1 base, leaving 4 bases not matched to a gene. Germline lookup yields CDR1 LNHDA and CDR2 SQIVND (reference sequence). The CDR3 has 14 amino acids. The CDR3 reads CASLTGGTNTEAFF. In DNA, the CDR3 is TGTGCCAGTCTGACAGGGGGCACGAACACTGAAGCTTTCTTT.

This clonotype was observed a handful of times. This chain connects TRBV27 to TRBJ1-4, with TRBD1 as a possible D gene (6 bases). The V end lost 0 bases, the J end lost 8 bases, and 13 bases lay between the germline ends. The CDR3 sequence is 15 residues long. Germline V gene data show CDR1 as MNHEY and CDR2 as SMNVEV (reference sequence). The CDR3 DNA sequence: TGTGCCAGCAGTTTATCCTCCCGGGGGCGAGAAAAACTGTTTTTT. Encoded protein: CASSLSSRGREKLFF.

V usage is TRBV12-3 or TRBV12-4 and J usage is TRBJ1-2; D call uncertain. This CDR3 spans 14 amino acids. V was cut by 8 bases and J by 5 bases, with 18 bases left in between. CDR3 sequence reads: CASSHLGMGYGYTF. CDR3 nucleotides: TGTGCCAGCTCCCACTTGGGGATGGGGTATGGCTACACCTTC.

There are a few counts of this clonotype. The chain employs TRBV3-1 and TRBJ1-4; D possibly corresponds to TRBD1 (6 bases). The CDR3 is 18 amino acids. V shed 6 bases and J shed 0 bases, with 20 bases lying between them. Germline V gene sequence: CDR1 LGHDT, CDR2 YNNKEL (reference sequence). CDR3 nucleotides: TGTGCCAGCAGGGACAGCTATCAACAACTTGCAACTAATGAAAAACTGTTTTTT. As protein: CASRDSYQQLATNEKLFF.

This rearrangement joins TRBV2 to TRBJ2-3, with D uncertain. The germline V and J ends were trimmed by 8 bases and 5 bases, with 17 bases remaining between them. CDR1 SNHLY and CDR2 FYNNEI come from the germline V gene. This CDR3 comprises 14 residues. The CDR3 reads CASGVGSFEDTQYF. The CDR3 nucleotides are TGTGCCAGCGGGGTGGGTAGCTTTGAAGATACGCAGTATTTT.

This clonotype has more than one count but fewer than ten. One end of the junction fails to match germline, which may point to a read error. The chain links TRBV27 to TRBJ2-1; TRBD2 agrees at 16 bases. The length of the CDR3 is 14 residues. CDR1 is MNHEY and CDR2 is SMNVEV in the germline V gene (reference sequence). This chain's CDR3 is CASSTGTSGRAPVF. As DNA, the CDR3 is TGTGCCAGCAGTACCGGGACTAGCGGGAGGGCGCCGGTCTTC.

The J gene is TRBJ2-1, the V gene TRBV19; 12 bases agree with TRBD2. Trimming removed 2 bases from V and 8 bases from J; junction bases left unmatched: 7. The CDR3 has 16 amino acids. Germline V gives CDR1 LNHDA, CDR2 SQIVND (reference sequence). CDR3 sequence: CASSILASGRADEQFF. DNA for the CDR3: TGTGCCAGTAGTATATTGGCTAGCGGGAGGGCCGATGAGCAGTTCTTC.

This clonotype occurred a few times. The rearrangement links TRBV12-3 or TRBV12-4 to TRBJ1-1; 7 bases fit TRBD1. With 7 bases clipped from V and 1 base from J, the junction kept 9 bases outside the gene matches. The CDR3 is made up of 15 amino acids. This CDR3 reads CASKRTTGQNTEAFF. DNA of the CDR3: TGTGCCAGCAAAAGAACGACAGGGCAGAACACTGAAGCTTTCTTT.

The J gene is TRBJ2-7, the V gene TRBV27; D gene unclear. This CDR3 has 13 amino acids. V dropped 7 bases and J dropped 3 bases, with 13 bases sitting between them. Germline V gene data show CDR1 as MNHEY and CDR2 as SMNVEV (reference sequence). CDR3 in DNA: TGTGCCAGCAATCCGGGTCTAGGCTACGAGCAGTACTTC. This codes for CASNPGLGYEQYF.